The T cell receptor beta chain under discussion was sequenced for a study of T cell repertoires in cytomegalovirus infection. Study context: Public TCR beta signature analysis indicated the presence of both CMV infection and matching HLA type.

The table lists this clonotype with a few counts. Per germline, CDR1 MDHEN and CDR2 SYDVKM. With 2 bases clipped from V and 2 bases from J, the junction kept 11 bases outside the gene matches. CDR3 length: 18 residues. From the reads, TCRdb called clonotypes with MiXCR, one entry per CDR3 protein. The sample lists about 230,000 distinct CDR3 sequences, over 20% occurring once. Input material: CD8+ T cells from PBMCs. J is TRBJ2-3 and V is TRBV28; TRBD2 agrees at 9 bases. This sequence was found in a human donor in good health (CMV status not recorded). Some clones in this sample may be carry-over from other donors' samples. The CDR3 sequence: CASSLPRRVAGVTDTQYF. CDR3 DNA: TGTGCCAGCAGTTTACCCCGGAGGGTAGCGGGGGTCACAGATACGCAGTATTTT.